These T cell receptor beta chains were read from a single sample in a study of OX40 agonist ivuxolimab in advanced cancers. Assay: immunoSEQ multiplex PCR; the TCRdb copy retains only in-frame clones and omits some. The sample holds 80,000 or so clones; 85% to 95% are singletons and the top ten take about 13%. This material consisted of CD4+ or CD8+ T cells sorted from blood, taken in a trial of the OX40 agonist ivuxolimab. Receptors were obtained from an adult with an advanced solid tumor such as melanoma, head and neck, liver or kidney cancer. CDR3s leave out the opening cysteine and the closing phenylalanine or tryptophan. Each record gives: J gene, clone size, V gene, CDR3 protein. The size field is filled for only some rows; it gives once, few, many or a size class.

>TRBJ2-7|.|TRBV4-3
ASSQGAGAYEQY
>TRBJ1-1|once|TRBV5-1
ASSLGRRVVGSTEAF
>TRBJ2-7|.|TRBV7-9
ASSGRGGRYEQY
>TRBJ2-1|.|TRBV28
ASSHSGSGNEQF
>TRBJ1-1|.|TRBV6-1
ASSVMDTEAF
>TRBJ2-5|.|TRBV29-1
SVARVHQPGQPVETQY
>TRBJ2-7|.|TRBV10-3
AISPGQGVTYEQY
>TRBJ2-2|.|TRBV19
ASSIWGAAGELF
>TRBJ1-1|.|TRBV12-5
ASGFFLGQLGANTEAF
>TRBJ2-7|once|TRBV5-1
ASSFPGGYEQY
>TRBJ2-1|.|TRBV7-2
ASSHTGGRGLYNEQF
>TRBJ2-7|.|TRBV6-1
ASRDPGPTRQY
>TRBJ2-1|.|TRBV19
ASSIGGLYSGTEQF
>TRBJ1-5|.|TRBV28
ASSFWTGGNQPQH
>TRBJ2-2|.|TRBV27
ASSFLVSTPANTGELF
>TRBJ1-2|.|TRBV5-4
ASSPGTEDNYGYT
>TRBJ2-1|once|TRBV7-9
ASSPHVGEQF
>TRBJ2-2|.|TRBV4-1
ASNREGTGELF
>TRBJ2-7|.|TRBV18
ASSPTDRGYERTYEQY
>TRBJ2-1|.|TRBV5-1
ASRTSGVGYNEQF
>TRBJ2-7|.|TRBV4-1
ASSQEDRLGSYEQY
>TRBJ2-1|.|TRBV5-6
ASSFASVSSYNEQF
>TRBJ2-7|.|TRBV27
ASSPLGTAGVDEQY
>TRBJ1-1|once|TRBV6-5
ASSHGTGLNTEAF
>TRBJ1-2|.|TRBV12-5
ASGFYGNLYGYT
>TRBJ2-3|.|TRBV7-9
ASSPGLAGAYIGTDTQY
>TRBJ2-5|.|TRBV5-1
ASRYEDSIQETQY
>TRBJ2-7|.|TRBV4-3
ASSHLTGDYEQY
>TRBJ2-7|.|TRBV5-6
ASSLSGDEQY
>TRBJ1-1|.|TRBV12-5
ASGLTTGSTEAF
>TRBJ2-3|.|TRBV5-1
ASSYPIRGGPPDTQY
>TRBJ2-7|.|TRBV9
ASSPEGMVNEQY
>TRBJ1-5|once|TRBV5-8
ASSPLRGGYSNQPQH
>TRBJ1-1|few|TRBV27
ATLGGGREAF
>TRBJ1-5|.|TRBV19
ASSTGGNQPQH
>TRBJ2-7|.|TRBV7-2
ASSPTSGYYEQY
>TRBJ1-2|.|TRBV5-1
ASSLEGGYT
>TRBJ1-1|once|TRBV6-1
ASRPEFGAF
>TRBJ2-5|once|TRBV5-1
GHLGLRRETQY
>TRBJ1-1|.|TRBV4-3
ASSQAPTGGTEAF
>TRBJ1-4|.|TRBV5-4
ASSLSGANEKLF
>TRBJ2-5|.|TRBV10-2
ASSEAGGGETQY
>TRBJ2-6|few|TRBV27
ASRAGANVLT
>TRBJ2-5|.|TRBV7-9
ASSLLETQY
>TRBJ2-1|.|TRBV7-9
ARAPADESGSYNEQF
>TRBJ2-7|once|TRBV19
ASSIWGLEQY
>TRBJ2-3|.|TRBV5-1
ASSLAEASGTSTDTQY
>TRBJ2-7|.|TRBV9
ASSVGPGQGDEQY
>TRBJ2-7|.|TRBV29-1
SVGGGRESPYEQY